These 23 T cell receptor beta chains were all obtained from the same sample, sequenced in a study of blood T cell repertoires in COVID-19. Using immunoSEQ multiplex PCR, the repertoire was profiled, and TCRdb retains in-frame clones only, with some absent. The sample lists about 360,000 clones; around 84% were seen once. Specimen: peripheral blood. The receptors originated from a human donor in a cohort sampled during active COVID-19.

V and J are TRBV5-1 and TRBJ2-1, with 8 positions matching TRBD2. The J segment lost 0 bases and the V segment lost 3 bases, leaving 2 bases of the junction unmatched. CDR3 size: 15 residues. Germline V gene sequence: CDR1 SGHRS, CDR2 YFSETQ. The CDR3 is CASSSTSDSYNEQFF. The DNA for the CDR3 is TGCGCCAGCAGCTCGACTAGCGACTCCTACAATGAGCAGTTCTTC.

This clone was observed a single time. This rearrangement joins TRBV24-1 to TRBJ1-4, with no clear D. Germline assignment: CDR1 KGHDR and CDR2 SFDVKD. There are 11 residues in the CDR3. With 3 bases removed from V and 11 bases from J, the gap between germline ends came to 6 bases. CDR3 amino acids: CATSDTPKLFF. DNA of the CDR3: TGTGCCACCAGTGATACACCGAAACTGTTTTTT.

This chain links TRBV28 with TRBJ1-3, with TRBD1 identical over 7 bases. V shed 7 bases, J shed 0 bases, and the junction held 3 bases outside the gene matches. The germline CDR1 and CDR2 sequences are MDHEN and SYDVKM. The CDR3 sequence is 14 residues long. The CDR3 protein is CASKGGPSGNTIYF. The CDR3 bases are TGTGCCAGCAAAGGGGGCCCCTCTGGAAACACCATATATTTT.

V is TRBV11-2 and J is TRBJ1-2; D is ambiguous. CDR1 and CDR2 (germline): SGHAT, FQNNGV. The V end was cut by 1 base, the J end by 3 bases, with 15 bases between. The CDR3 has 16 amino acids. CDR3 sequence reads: CASSLVPARSDYGYTF. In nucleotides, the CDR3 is TGTGCCAGCAGCTTAGTGCCAGCAAGGAGCGACTATGGCTACACCTTC.

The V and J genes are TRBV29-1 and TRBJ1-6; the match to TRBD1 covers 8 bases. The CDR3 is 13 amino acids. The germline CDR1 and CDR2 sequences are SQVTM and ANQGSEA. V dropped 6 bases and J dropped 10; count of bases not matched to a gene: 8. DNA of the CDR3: TGCAGCGTCGGACAGGGTGAAGGATCACCCCTCCACTTT. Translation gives CSVGQGEGSPLHF.

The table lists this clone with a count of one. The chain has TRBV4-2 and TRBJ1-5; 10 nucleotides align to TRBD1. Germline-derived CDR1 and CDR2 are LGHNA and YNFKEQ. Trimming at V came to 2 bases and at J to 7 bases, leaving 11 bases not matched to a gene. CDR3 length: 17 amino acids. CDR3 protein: CASSQTTGTGERQPQHF. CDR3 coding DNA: TGTGCCAGCAGCCAAACGACCGGGACAGGGGAGCGGCAGCCCCAGCATTTT.

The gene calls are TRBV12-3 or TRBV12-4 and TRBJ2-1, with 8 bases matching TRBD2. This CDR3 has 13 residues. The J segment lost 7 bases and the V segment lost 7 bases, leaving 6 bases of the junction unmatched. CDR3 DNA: TGTGCCAGCATAGCGGGATGGGGGAATGAGCAGTTCTTC. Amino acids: CASIAGWGNEQFF.

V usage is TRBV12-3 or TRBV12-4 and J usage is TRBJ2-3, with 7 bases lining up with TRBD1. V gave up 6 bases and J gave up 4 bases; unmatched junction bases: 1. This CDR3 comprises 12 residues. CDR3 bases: TGTGCCAGCAGGGGGACAGCAGATACGCAGTATTTT. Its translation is CASRGTADTQYF.

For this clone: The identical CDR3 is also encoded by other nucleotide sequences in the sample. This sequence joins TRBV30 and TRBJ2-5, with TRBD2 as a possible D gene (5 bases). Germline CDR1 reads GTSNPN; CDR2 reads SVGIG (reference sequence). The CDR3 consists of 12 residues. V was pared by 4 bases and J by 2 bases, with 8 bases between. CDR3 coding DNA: TGTGCCTGGACCCCGGGACAAGAGACCCAGTACTTC. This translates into CAWTPGQETQYF.

The CDR3 DNA reads TGTGCCAGCAGGCTCAGCGGGGGGAACAATGAGCAGTTCTTC. Translating gives CASRLSGGNNEQFF. This chain connects TRBV3-1 (or the pseudogene TRBV3-2) to TRBJ2-1; TRBD2 aligns across 9 bases. J was trimmed by 5 bases and V by 6 bases; bases with no gene match: 5. This CDR3 has 14 residues. The germline gives CDR1 LGHDT, CDR2 YNNKEL (reference sequence).

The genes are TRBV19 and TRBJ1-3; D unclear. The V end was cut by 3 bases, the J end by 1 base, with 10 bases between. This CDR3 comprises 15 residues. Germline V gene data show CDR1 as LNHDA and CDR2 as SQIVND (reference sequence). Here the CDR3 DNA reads TGTGCCAGTAGTATCACTCTTGAGTCTGGAAACACCATATATTTT. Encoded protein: CASSITLESGNTIYF.

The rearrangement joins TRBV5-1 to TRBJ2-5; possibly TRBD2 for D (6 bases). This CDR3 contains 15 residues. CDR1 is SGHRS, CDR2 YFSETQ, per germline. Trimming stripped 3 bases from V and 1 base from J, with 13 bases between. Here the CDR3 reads CASSYVPGLQETQYF. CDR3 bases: TGCGCCAGCAGCTACGTACCGGGACTCCAAGAGACCCAGTACTTC.

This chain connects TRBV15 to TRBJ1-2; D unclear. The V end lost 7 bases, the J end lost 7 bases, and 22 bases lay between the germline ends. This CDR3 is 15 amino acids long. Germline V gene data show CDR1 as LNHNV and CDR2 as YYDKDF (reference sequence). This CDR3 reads CATKPDAGIMVGYTF. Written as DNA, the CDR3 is TGTGCCACCAAGCCGGATGCGGGGATTATGGTTGGCTACACCTTC.

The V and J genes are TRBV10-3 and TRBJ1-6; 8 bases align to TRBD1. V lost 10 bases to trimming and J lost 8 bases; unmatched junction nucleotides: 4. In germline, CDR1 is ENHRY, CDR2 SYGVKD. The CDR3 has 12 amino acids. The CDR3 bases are TGTGCCAGCTCGACAGGGGATTCACCCCTCCACTTT. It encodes CASSTGDSPLHF.

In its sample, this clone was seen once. CDR3: CASRSPGGGADTQYF. The CDR3 bases are TGTGCCAGCCGGAGTCCTGGCGGGGGAGCAGATACGCAGTATTTT. The chain has TRBV2 and TRBJ2-3; 7 bases agree with TRBD2. CDR3 length: 15 amino acids. The junction had 12 bases not matched to a gene; V was cut back by 8 bases and J by 4 bases. CDR1 is SNHLY, CDR2 FYNNEI, per germline.

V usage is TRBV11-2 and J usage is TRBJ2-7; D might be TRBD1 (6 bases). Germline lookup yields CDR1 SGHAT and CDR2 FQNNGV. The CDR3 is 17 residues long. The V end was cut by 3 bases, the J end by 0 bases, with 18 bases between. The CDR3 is CASSFQRTEEISYEQYF. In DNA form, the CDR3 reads TGTGCCAGCAGCTTTCAACGGACAGAAGAAATCTCCTACGAGCAGTACTTC.

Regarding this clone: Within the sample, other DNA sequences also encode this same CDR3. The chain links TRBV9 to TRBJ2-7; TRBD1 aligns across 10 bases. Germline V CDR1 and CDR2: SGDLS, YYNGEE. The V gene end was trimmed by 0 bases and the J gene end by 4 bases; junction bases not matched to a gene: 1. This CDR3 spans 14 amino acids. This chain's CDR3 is CASSVGQGAYEQYF. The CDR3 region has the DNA TGTGCCAGCAGCGTAGGACAGGGGGCTTACGAGCAGTACTTC.

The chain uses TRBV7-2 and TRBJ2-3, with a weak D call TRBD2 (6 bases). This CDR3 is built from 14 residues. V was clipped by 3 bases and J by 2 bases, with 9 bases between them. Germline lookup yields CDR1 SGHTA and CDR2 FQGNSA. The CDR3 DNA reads TGTGCCAGCAGCTTTAGCGGAGACACAGATACGCAGTATTTT. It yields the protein CASSFSGDTDTQYF.

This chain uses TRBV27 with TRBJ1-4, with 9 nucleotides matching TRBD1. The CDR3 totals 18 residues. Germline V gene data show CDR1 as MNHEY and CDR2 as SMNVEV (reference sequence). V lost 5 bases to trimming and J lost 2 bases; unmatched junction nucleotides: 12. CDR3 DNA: TGTGCCAGCAGTCCCGGACAGGGGAGGCAGAGGACTAATGAAAAACTGTTTTTT. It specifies CASSPGQGRQRTNEKLFF.

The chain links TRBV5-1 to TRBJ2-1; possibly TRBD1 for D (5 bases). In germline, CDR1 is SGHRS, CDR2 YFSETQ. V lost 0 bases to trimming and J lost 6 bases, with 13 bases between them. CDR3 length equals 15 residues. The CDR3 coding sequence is TGCGCCAGCAGCTTGGTACAGGAAACGTCCAATGAGCAGTTCTTC. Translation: CASSLVQETSNEQFF.

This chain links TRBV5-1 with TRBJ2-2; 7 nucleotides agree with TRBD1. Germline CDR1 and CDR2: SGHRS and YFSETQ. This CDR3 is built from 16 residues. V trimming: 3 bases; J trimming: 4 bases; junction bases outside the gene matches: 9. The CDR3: CASSSTPTGVTGELFF. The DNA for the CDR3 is TGCGCCAGCAGCTCCACCCCAACAGGGGTCACCGGGGAGCTGTTTTTT.

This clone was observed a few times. In nucleotides, the CDR3 is TGTGCCAGTAGTATTCAGCCTGAGGCAGATACGCAGTATTTT. Its protein is CASSIQPEADTQYF. The genes are TRBV19 and TRBJ2-3; D gene unclear. Germline V gene lookup returns CDR1 LNHDA and CDR2 SQIVND (reference sequence). Trimming took off 3 bases at V and 4 bases at J, with 11 bases between the two ends. CDR3 size: 14 residues.

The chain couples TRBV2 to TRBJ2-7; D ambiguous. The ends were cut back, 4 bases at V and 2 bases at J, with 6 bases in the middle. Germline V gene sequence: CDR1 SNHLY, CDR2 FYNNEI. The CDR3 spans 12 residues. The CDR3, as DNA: TGTGCCAGCAGTGTCTTTACCTACGAGCAGTACTTC. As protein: CASSVFTYEQYF.